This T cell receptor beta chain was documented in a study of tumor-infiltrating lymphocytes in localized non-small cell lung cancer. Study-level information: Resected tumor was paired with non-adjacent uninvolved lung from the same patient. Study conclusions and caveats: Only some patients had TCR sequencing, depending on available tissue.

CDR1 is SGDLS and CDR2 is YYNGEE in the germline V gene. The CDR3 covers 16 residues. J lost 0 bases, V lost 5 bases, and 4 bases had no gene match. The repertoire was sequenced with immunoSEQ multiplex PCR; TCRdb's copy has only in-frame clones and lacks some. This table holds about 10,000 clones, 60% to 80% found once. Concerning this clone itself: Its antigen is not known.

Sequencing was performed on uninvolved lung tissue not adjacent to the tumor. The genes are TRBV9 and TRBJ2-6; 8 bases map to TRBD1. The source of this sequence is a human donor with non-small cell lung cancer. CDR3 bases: TGTGCCAGCAGAGGGACAGGTTTCTCTGGGGCCAACGTCCTGACTTTC. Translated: CASRGTGFSGANVLTF.